This entry concerns a single T cell receptor beta chain. The sample is drawn from a study of blood T cell repertoires in COVID-19. Study-wide context: The samples span acute and convalescent COVID-19 from the United States, Italy and Spain. T cells, B-cell-depleted T cells, or PBMCs provided the cDNA or gDNA that served as material.

TCRdb keeps only in-frame clones here, not all; method: immunoSEQ multiplex PCR. The data show 230,000 or so clones, around 90% seen once. V was clipped by 4 bases and J by 6 bases, with 13 bases between them. The CDR3 totals 13 residues. Per the germline V gene, CDR1 is LNHDA and CDR2 is SQIVND (reference sequence). The Seattle site enrolled patients during active infection and followed them longitudinally. This chain uses TRBV19 with TRBJ2-7, with D perhaps matching TRBD2 (6 bases). The TCR was taken from a woman aged 55-70 years with COVID-19, enrolled during active disease. Sequenced material: peripheral blood. The CDR3, as DNA: TGTGCCAGTAGTAGCGGGGCCCGGGGCGAGCAGTACTTC. Translated: CASSSGARGEQYF.